The sequence of this T cell receptor beta chain was determined in a study of early T cells in non-severe SARS-CoV-2 infection. This clonotype turned up a few times. TCRdb itself ran the 5' RACE reads through MiXCR, one entry per CDR3 protein. This repertoire shows roughly 63,000 distinct CDR3 sequences, 10% to 15% found once; its top ten account for around 4.7%. Sequencing was done on a sample of whole blood. The receptor comes from an adult who was a healthcare worker with PCR-confirmed SARS-CoV-2 infection or an uninfected control (not recorded which).

CDR3 residues: CASSTEDWNTEAFF. CDR3 bases: TGCGCCAGCAGCACCGAAGACTGGAACACTGAAGCTTTCTTT. The chain recombines TRBV5-1 with TRBJ1-1; D gene unclear. CDR1 and CDR2 (germline): SGHRS, YFSETQ. The CDR3 spans 14 residues. Trimming removed 4 bases from V and 1 base from J, with 11 bases in between.